This TCR beta chain originates from a study of beta chain features in type 1 diabetes. Study information: No patient-donor differences in age, gender, total cells or subset yield.

CD45RO/CCR7/CD25/CD127/CD95/CD27 separated CD4+ naive, central memory, regulatory and stem cell-like memory cells by sorting. CDR3 length: 16 residues. The germline gives CDR1 LGHNA, CDR2 YNFKEQ. The V segment lost 0 bases and the J segment 2 bases; nucleotides outside the gene matches: 6. This clone was counted only a few times. Its specificity is not known. The entirety of the isolated RNA underwent reverse transcription, so expressed TCRB transcripts were sequenced. TCRdb's table, derived via immunoSEQ multiplex PCR, lists solely in-frame clones and lacks some. Here the sample spans some 160,000 clones, around 8.3% being singletons. Study findings and constraints: Moderate yet significant TCRB CDR3 shortening was seen in Type 1 diabetes patients in all four CD4+ subsets.

The specimen was central memory CD4+ T cells from blood. The TCR was taken from a woman aged 18-29 years with type 1 diabetes. This chain connects TRBV4-2 to TRBJ2-5, with 7 bases that match TRBD2. The CDR3 bases are TGTGCCAGCAGCCAAGACCTAGCGGCTGCACAAGAGACCCAGTACTTC. Translating gives CASSQDLAAAQETQYF.